These 21 T cell receptor beta chains originate from one sample sequenced in a study of vaccination effects on CD4 cells after COVID-19. Prior to sequencing, the ViraFEST assay stimulated PBMC with viral peptide pools, which expanded the antigen-specific CD4+ T cells. The culture ran for 9 to 11 days, and then CD4+ T cells were isolated. Everyone in the study got two shots of either the BNT162b2 or mRNA-1273 vaccine. No antigens are known for them. Repertoires were generated with immunoSEQ multiplex PCR, while TCRdb's copy carries only in-frame clones and drops some. This table has around 67,000 clones, about 80% appearing once. Sequenced material: CD4+ T cells from PBMCs cultured with HCoV-229E spike peptides, taken after COVID-19 vaccination. These receptors all stem from a human donor who received a COVID-19 vaccine.

This clone was found a few times. The chain couples TRBV7-9 to TRBJ1-2; a possible D gene is TRBD1 (5 bases). V lost 4 bases and J lost 4, with 13 bases in between. CDR1 is SEHNR, CDR2 FQNEAQ, per germline (reference sequence). This CDR3 region has 14 residues. The CDR3 loop reads CASSSRQQTYGYTF. CDR3 nucleotide sequence: TGTGCCAGCAGCTCCCGACAGCAAACCTATGGCTACACCTTC.

The gene calls are TRBV5-1 and TRBJ2-2; maybe TRBD2 (5 bases). The length of the CDR3 is 16 residues. The germline CDR1 and CDR2 sequences are SGHRS and YFSETQ. V was cut by 0 bases and J by 5 bases, with 14 bases left in between. In DNA, the CDR3 is TGCGCCAGCAGCTTGGGTCCGGGATTGGTGACCGGGGAGCTGTTTTTT. Encoded protein: CASSLGPGLVTGELFF.

This clone was recorded only once. This chain joins TRBV7-2 and TRBJ1-2, with unresolved D. The germline V and J ends were trimmed by 2 bases and 0 bases, with 13 bases remaining between them. CDR1 and CDR2 from the germline V gene are SGHTA and FQGNSA. This CDR3 contains 16 residues. This CDR3 is CASSLRATSPNYGYTF. The DNA of the CDR3 is TGTGCCAGCAGCTTAAGGGCCACATCGCCTAACTATGGCTACACCTTC.

This sequence joins TRBV7-3 and TRBJ2-7; TRBD2 aligns across 8 bases. Germline V CDR1 and CDR2: SGHTA, FQGTGA. The CDR3 sequence is 13 residues long. V was pared by 5 bases and J by 6 bases, with 6 bases of the junction left unmatched. The CDR3 spells CASSPTGGVEQYV. The CDR3, as DNA: TGTGCCAGCAGCCCAACGGGAGGGGTCGAGCAGTACGTC.

The CDR3 DNA sequence: TGTGCCAGCAGCCAAGGGTTTGGAGGCTCCTACGAGCAGTACGTC. It is translated as CASSQGFGGSYEQYV. V is TRBV3-1 (or the pseudogene TRBV3-2) and J is TRBJ2-7; perhaps TRBD2 as D (5 bases). CDR3 length: 15 amino acids. The germline CDR1 and CDR2 sequences are LGHDT and YNNKEL (reference sequence). Trimming took off 1 base at V and 0 bases at J, with 10 bases between the two ends.

V gene TRBV5-1 combines with J gene TRBJ2-7; D is possibly TRBD1 (6 bases). The CDR3 spans 13 residues. Germline V gene data show CDR1 as SGHRS and CDR2 as YFSETQ. The CDR3 coding sequence is TGCGCCAGCAGGTTGGACAGAACCTACGAGCAGTACGTC. It encodes CASRLDRTYEQYV.

V is TRBV5-1 and J is TRBJ1-1; 8 bases align to TRBD1. The CDR3 is 16 amino acids. The trim removed 3 bases at V and 1 base at J, leaving 8 bases unmatched. Germline V CDR1 and CDR2: SGHRS, YFSETQ. The CDR3 nucleotides are TGCGCCAGCAGCTGGGACAGGCCTATTCCGAACACTGAAGCTTTCTTT. As protein: CASSWDRPIPNTEAFF.

Only one count was recorded for this clone. This CDR3 is CSARGLFGANVLTF. In DNA form, the CDR3 reads TGCAGTGCTCGTGGGCTATTTGGGGCCAACGTCCTGACTTTC. V gene TRBV20-1 combines with J gene TRBJ2-6, with no clear D. The V and J ends lost 5 bases and 3 bases respectively, with 11 bases between them. The CDR3 length is 14 residues. In germline, CDR1 is DFQATT, CDR2 SNEGSKA (reference sequence).

V gene TRBV7-2 combines with J gene TRBJ2-7; D uncertain. Germline assignment: CDR1 SGHTA and CDR2 FQGNSA. The CDR3 extends over 13 amino acids. The V and J ends lost 5 bases and 6 bases respectively, with 14 bases between them. CDR3 region: CASSLGPIREQYV. The CDR3 nucleotides are TGTGCCAGCAGCCTCGGACCGATCCGCGAGCAGTACGTC.

V is TRBV6-1 and J is TRBJ1-3; D gene unclear. CDR3 length: 11 amino acids. The V end lost 3 bases, the J end lost 5 bases, and 2 bases lay between the germline ends. The V gene's germline CDR1 is MNHNS and CDR2 SASEGT. This chain's CDR3 is CASSERNTIYF. As DNA, the CDR3 is TGTGCCAGCAGTGAGCGAAACACCATATATTTT.

CDR3 DNA sequence: TGTGCCAGCGCCCCGGGGGCGCAGGGGGGCTACACCTTC. Its translation: CASAPGAQGGYTF. The chain uses TRBV7-3 and TRBJ1-2; D may be TRBD1 (6 bases). The CDR3 extends over 13 amino acids. Per germline, CDR1 SGHTA and CDR2 FQGTGA. V lost 8 bases to trimming and J lost 8 bases, with 18 bases between them.

This clone appeared a few times. The chain has TRBV6-6 and TRBJ2-2; D remains unclear. This CDR3 comprises 12 residues. The V end lost 2 bases, the J end lost 6 bases, and 4 bases lay between the germline ends. Per the germline V gene, CDR1 is MNHNY and CDR2 is SVGAGI (reference sequence). The DNA of the CDR3 is TGTGCCAGCAGTTACGCGGCCGGGGAGCTGTTTTTT. Amino acid sequence: CASSYAAGELFF.

The chain recombines TRBV30 with TRBJ1-1; 7 bases line up with TRBD1. Germline CDR1 is GTSNPN and CDR2 is SVGIG (reference sequence). After removal of 2 bases from V and 6 bases from J, the junction contained 12 bases not matched to a gene. The CDR3 has 15 residues. The CDR3 DNA reads as TGTGCCTGGAGTAAACAACCGACAGGGACACCTGAAGCTTTCTTT. Residues: CAWSKQPTGTPEAFF.

CDR3 nucleotide sequence: TGCGCCAGCAGGAGAGGAGCGGGGGCGACCTACAATGAGCAGTTCTTC. This codes for CASRRGAGATYNEQFF. The chain uses TRBV4-1 and TRBJ2-1; 8 bases agree with TRBD2. CDR1 is MGHRA, CDR2 YSYEKL, per germline. The J segment lost 2 bases and the V segment lost 6 bases, leaving 9 bases of the junction unmatched. CDR3 length: 16 amino acids.

The chain recombines TRBV5-1 with TRBJ2-2; 15 nucleotides match TRBD2. There are 17 residues in the CDR3. CDR1 and CDR2 (germline): SGHRS, YFSETQ. V lost 4 bases to trimming and J lost 5 bases; unmatched junction nucleotides: 6. This CDR3 is CASSLGTSGGPTGELFF. CDR3 DNA: TGCGCCAGCAGCCTCGGGACTAGCGGGGGGCCTACCGGGGAGCTGTTTTTT.

The chain couples TRBV19 to TRBJ1-5; a possible D gene is TRBD1 (6 bases). Germline assignment: CDR1 LNHDA and CDR2 SQIVND (reference sequence). The CDR3 covers 17 residues. V was trimmed by 4 bases and J by 6 bases, leaving 22 bases between them. The CDR3 DNA sequence: TGTGCCAGTAGTACCCGTGGGGGGACACATGAGGGTCAGCCCCAGCATTTT. It encodes CASSTRGGTHEGQPQHF.

The chain combines TRBV6-5 with TRBJ2-7; tentative D call: TRBD2 (6 bases). The germline CDR1 and CDR2 sequences are MNHEY and SVGAGI. The CDR3 runs 12 residues. Trimming removed 11 bases at V and 7 bases at J, with 18 bases between. CDR3 nucleotides: TGTGCCGTTAACACTGGGGCGGGGGAGCAGTACGTC. Its protein is CAVNTGAGEQYV.

This rearrangement joins TRBV24-1 to TRBJ2-5; 11 nucleotides align to TRBD1. V dropped 9 bases and J dropped 5; count of bases not matched to a gene: 4. The CDR3 is made up of 13 amino acids. The germline V gene encodes CDR1 KGHDR and CDR2 SFDVKD. This CDR3 is CATSGQGDETQYF. The CDR3 DNA reads TGTGCCACCTCGGGACAGGGGGATGAGACCCAGTACTTC.

This clone turned up a few times. This sequence joins TRBV2 and TRBJ1-6, with no clear D. The CDR3 covers 14 residues. Germline CDR1 and CDR2: SNHLY and FYNNEI. V lost 4 bases and J lost 6, with 10 bases in between. The CDR3 is CASSGQALNSPLHF. Written as DNA, the CDR3 is TGTGCCAGCAGTGGCCAAGCACTTAATTCACCCCTCCACTTT.

The rearrangement joins TRBV5-1 to TRBJ2-7, with 9 bases fitting TRBD2. CDR1 is SGHRS, CDR2 YFSETQ, per germline. The CDR3 consists of 15 residues. J lost 2 bases, V lost 0 bases, and 3 bases had no gene match. The chain's CDR3 is CASSLAGGGAYEQYV. DNA of the CDR3: TGCGCCAGCAGCTTGGCCGGCGGGGGGGCCTACGAGCAGTACGTC.

The rearrangement uses TRBV18 and TRBJ1-5; D unclear. Trimming left V 3 bases short and J 7 bases short, with 16 bases between. CDR1 and CDR2 from the germline V gene are KGHSH and LQKENI. This CDR3 is 15 amino acids long. CDR3 loop: CASSPGFVPGQPQHF. The CDR3 DNA sequence: TGTGCCAGCTCACCTGGATTTGTACCGGGGCAGCCCCAGCATTTT.